The clone carrying this T cell receptor (beta chain) appeared a few times. Its antigen is as yet unknown. The sample is drawn from a study of T cell repertoires in cytomegalovirus infection. The CDR3 loop spans 14 amino acids. The germline gives CDR1 SGHTA, CDR2 FQGTGA. The V gene lost 5 bases and the J gene lost 5 bases, with 12 bases spanning the gap. TCRdb re-called the reads through MiXCR, storing one row per CDR3 protein. The table shows roughly 180,000 distinct CDR3 sequences, with about 20% occurring only once. Specimen: CD8+ T cells from cultured PBMCs, collected from culture after CMV antigen stimulation. This TCR derives from a human donor in good health (CMV status not recorded). Some clones in this sample may be carry-over from other donors' samples. V usage is TRBV7-3 and J usage is TRBJ1-4, with a possible D match to TRBD1 (6 bases). This CDR3 reads CASSLDSRNEKLFF. The CDR3 DNA sequence: TGTGCCAGCAGCCTGGACAGCAGAAATGAAAAACTGTTTTTT.